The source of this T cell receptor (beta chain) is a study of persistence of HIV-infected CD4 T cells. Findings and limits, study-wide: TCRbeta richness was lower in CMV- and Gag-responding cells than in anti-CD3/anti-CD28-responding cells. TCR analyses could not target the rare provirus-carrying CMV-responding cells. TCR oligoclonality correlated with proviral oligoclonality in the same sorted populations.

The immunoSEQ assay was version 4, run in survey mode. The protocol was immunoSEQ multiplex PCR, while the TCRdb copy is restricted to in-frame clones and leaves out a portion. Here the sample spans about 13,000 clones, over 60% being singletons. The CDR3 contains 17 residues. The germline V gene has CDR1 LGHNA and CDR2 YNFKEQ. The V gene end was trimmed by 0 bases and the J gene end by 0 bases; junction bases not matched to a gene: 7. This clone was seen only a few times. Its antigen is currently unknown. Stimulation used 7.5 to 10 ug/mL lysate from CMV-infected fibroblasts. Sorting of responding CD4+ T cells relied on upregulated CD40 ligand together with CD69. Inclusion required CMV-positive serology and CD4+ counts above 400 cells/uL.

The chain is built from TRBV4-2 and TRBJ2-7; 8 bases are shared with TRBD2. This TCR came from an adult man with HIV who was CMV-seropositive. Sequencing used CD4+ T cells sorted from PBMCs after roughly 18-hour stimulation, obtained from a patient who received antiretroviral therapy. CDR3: CASSQDAAGGRSYEQYF. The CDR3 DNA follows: TGTGCCAGCAGCCAAGATGCTGCGGGGGGACGCTCCTACGAGCAGTACTTC.